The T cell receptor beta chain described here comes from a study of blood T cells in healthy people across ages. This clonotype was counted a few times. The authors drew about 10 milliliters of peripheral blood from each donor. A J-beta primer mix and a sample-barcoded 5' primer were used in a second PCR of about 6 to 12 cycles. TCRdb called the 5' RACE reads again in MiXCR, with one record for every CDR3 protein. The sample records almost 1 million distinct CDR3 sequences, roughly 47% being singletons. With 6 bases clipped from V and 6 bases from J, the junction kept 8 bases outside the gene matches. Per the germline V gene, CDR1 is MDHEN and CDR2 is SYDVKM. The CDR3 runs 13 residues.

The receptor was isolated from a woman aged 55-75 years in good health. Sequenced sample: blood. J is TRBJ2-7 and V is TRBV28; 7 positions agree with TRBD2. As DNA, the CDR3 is TGTGCCAGCAGGACCCCGGGAGGTTGCGAGCAGTACTTC. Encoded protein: CASRTPGGCEQYF.